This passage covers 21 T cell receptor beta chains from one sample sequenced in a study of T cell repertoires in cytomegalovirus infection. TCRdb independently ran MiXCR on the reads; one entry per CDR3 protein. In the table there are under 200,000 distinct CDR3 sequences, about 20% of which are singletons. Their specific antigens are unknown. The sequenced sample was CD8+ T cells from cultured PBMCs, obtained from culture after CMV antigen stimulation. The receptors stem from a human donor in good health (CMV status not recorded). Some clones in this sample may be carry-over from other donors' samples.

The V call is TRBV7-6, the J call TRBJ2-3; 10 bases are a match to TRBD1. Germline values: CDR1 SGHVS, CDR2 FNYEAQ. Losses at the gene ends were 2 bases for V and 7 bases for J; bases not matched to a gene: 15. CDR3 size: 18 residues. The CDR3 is CASSLRGTGDGIVNTQYF. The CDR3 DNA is TGTGCCAGCAGCTTAAGAGGGACAGGGGATGGGATTGTGAATACGCAGTATTTT.

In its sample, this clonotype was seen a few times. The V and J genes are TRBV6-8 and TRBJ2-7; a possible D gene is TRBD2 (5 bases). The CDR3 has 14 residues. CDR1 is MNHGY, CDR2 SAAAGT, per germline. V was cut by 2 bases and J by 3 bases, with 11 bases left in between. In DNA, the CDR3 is TGTGCCAGCAGTTACGGCGGGTCCCACTACGAGCAGTACTTC. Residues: CASSYGGSHYEQYF.

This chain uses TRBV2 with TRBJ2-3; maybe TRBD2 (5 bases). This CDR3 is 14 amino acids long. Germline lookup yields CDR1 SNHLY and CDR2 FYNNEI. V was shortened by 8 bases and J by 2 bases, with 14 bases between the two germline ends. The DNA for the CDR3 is TGTGCCAGCGGGAGCCCCGAGGACACAGATACGCAGTATTTT. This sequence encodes CASGSPEDTDTQYF.

CDR3 in amino acids: CASSLRASPNTGELFF. CDR3 bases: TGTGCCAGCAGCTTACGGGCTTCCCCTAACACCGGGGAGCTGTTTTTT. The chain recombines TRBV7-2 with TRBJ2-2; D is unresolved. The germline gives CDR1 SGHTA, CDR2 FQGNSA. The CDR3 is 16 residues long. Trimming stripped 2 bases from V and 2 bases from J, with 12 bases between.

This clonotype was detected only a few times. CDR3 bases: TGCGCCAGCAGCCCAGACACAAATACGGTCACTGATACGCAGTATTTT. Translating gives CASSPDTNTVTDTQYF. The J gene is TRBJ2-3, the V gene TRBV4-3, with D unclear. The V gene's germline CDR1 is LGHNA and CDR2 YSLEER. Trimming took off 4 bases at V and 6 bases at J, with 20 bases between the two ends. The CDR3 spans 16 residues.

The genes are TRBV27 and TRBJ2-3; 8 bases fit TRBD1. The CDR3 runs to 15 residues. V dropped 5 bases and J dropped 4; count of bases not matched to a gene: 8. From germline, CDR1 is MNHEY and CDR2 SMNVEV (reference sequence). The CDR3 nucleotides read TGTGCCAGCAGTCCTCGACAGGGGTTAGCAGATACGCAGTATTTT. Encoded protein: CASSPRQGLADTQYF.

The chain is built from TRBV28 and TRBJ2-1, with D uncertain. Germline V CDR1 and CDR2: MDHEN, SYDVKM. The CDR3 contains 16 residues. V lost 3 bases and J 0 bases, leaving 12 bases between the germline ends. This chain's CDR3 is CASSFPDLSSYNEQFF. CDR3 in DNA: TGTGCCAGCAGTTTCCCCGACCTAAGCTCCTACAATGAGCAGTTCTTC.

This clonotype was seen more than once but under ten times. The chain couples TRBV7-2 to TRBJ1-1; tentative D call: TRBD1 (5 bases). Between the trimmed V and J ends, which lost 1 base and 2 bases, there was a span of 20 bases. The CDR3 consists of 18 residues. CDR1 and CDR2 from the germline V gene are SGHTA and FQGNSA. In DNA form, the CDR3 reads TGTGCCAGCAGCTTAGAGGGGAGAGCGGATCCTCTTAACACTGAAGCTTTCTTT. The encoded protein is CASSLEGRADPLNTEAFF.

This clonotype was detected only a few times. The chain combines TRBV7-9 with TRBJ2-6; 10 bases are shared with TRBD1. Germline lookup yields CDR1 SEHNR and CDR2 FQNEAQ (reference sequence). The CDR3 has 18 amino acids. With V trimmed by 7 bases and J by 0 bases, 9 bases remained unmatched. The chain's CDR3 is CASIPRTGGSSGANVLTF. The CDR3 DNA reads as TGTGCCAGCATCCCCCGGACAGGGGGAAGCTCTGGGGCCAACGTCCTGACTTTC. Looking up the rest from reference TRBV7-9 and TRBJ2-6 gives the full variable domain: DTGVSQNPRHKITKRGQNVTFRCDPISEHNRLYWYRQTLGQGPEFLTYFQNEAQLEKSRLLSDRFSAERPKGSFSTLEIQRTEQGDSAMYLCASIPRTGGSSGANVLTFGAGSRLTVL.

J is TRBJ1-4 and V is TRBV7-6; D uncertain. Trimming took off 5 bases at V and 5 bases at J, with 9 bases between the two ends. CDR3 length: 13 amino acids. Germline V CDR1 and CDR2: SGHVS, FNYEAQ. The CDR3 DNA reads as TGTGCCAGCAGCACGGACGGGAATGAAAAACTGTTTTTT. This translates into CASSTDGNEKLFF.

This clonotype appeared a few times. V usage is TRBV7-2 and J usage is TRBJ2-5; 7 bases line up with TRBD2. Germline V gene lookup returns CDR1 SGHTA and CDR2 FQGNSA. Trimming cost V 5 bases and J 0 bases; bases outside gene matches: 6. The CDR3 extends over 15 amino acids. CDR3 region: CASSPLAANQETQYF. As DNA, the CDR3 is TGTGCCAGCAGCCCTCTAGCGGCCAACCAAGAGACCCAGTACTTC.

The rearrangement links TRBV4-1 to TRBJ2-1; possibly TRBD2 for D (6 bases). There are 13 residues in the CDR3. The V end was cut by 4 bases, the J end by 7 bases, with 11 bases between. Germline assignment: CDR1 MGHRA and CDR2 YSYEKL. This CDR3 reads CASSPGGLNEQFF. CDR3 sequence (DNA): TGCGCCAGCAGCCCAGGCGGACTAAATGAGCAGTTCTTC.

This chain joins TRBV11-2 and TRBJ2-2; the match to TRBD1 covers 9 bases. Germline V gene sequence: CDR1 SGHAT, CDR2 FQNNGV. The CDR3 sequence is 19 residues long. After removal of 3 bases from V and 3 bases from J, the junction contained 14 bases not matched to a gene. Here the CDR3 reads CASSFDITGGNWYTGELFF. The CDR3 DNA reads TGTGCCAGCAGCTTTGACATCACAGGGGGCAACTGGTACACCGGGGAGCTGTTTTTT.

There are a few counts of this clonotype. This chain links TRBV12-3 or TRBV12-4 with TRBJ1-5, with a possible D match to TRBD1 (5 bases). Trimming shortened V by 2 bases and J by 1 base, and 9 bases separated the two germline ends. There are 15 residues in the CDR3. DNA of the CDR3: TGTGCCAGCAGTTTATTCCAGGGAAGCAATCAGCCCCAGCATTTT. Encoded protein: CASSLFQGSNQPQHF.

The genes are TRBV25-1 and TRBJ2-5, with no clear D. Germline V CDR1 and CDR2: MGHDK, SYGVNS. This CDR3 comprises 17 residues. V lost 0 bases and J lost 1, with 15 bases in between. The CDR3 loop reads CASSEYIYGLGQETQYF. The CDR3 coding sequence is TGTGCCAGCAGTGAATATATATATGGATTGGGCCAAGAGACCCAGTACTTC.

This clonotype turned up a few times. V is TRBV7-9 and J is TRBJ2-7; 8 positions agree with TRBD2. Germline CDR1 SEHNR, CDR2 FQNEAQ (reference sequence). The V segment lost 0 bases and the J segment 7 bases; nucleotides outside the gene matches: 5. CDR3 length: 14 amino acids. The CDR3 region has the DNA TGTGCCAGCAGCTTAGCGCGGGGGGTAGGAGAGCAGTACTTC. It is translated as CASSLARGVGEQYF. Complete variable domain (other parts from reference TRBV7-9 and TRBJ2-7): DTGVSQNPRHKITKRGQNVTFRCDPISEHNRLYWYRQTLGQGPEFLTYFQNEAQLEKSRLLSDRFSAERPKGSFSTLEIQRTEQGDSAMYLCASSLARGVGEQYFGPGTRLTVT.

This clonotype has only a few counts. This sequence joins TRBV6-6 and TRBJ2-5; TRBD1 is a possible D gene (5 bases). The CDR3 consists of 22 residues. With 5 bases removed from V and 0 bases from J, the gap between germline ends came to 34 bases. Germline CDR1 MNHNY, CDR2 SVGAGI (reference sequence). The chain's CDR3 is CASSRTLAFIDSYSQYQETQYF. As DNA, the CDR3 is TGTGCCAGCAGTCGGACCCTGGCATTTATCGACAGTTATTCCCAGTACCAAGAGACCCAGTACTTC.

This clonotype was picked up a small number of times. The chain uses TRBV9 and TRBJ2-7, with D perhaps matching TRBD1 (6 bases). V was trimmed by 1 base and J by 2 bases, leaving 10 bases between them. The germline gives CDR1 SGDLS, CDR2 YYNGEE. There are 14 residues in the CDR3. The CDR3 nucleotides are TGTGCCAGCAGCGTAACGGACAGAGCCTACGAGCAGTACTTC. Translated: CASSVTDRAYEQYF.

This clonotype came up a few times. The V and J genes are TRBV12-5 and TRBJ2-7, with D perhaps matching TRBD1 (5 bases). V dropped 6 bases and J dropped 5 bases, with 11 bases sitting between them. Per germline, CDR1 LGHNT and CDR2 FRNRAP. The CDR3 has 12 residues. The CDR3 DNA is TGTGCTAGTGGCCTGGGGCAAAACGAGCAGTACTTC. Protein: CASGLGQNEQYF. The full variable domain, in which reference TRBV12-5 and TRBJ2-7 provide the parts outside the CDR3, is DARVTQTPRHKVTEMGQEVTMRCQPILGHNTVFWYRQTMMQGLELLAYFRNRAPLDDSGMPKDRFSAEMPDATLATLKIQPSEPRDSAVYFCASGLGQNEQYFGPGTRLTVT.

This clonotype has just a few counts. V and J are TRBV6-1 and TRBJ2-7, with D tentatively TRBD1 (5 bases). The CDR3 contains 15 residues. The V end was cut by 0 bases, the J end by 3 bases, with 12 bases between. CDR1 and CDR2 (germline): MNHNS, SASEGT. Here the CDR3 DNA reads TGTGCCAGCAGTGAAGCGGACCGACAGTTCTACGAGCAGTACTTC. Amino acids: CASSEADRQFYEQYF.

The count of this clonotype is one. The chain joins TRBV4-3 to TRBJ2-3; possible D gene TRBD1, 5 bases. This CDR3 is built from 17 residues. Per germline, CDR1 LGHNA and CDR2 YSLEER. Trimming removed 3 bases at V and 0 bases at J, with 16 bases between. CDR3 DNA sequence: TGCGCCAGCAGCCAGGGGTGGGGCCAATCTAGCACAGATACGCAGTATTTT. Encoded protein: CASSQGWGQSSTDTQYF.